This T cell receptor (beta chain) appears in the sequencing data of a study of Graves' ophthalmopathy and Graves' hyperthyroidism. For repertoire sequencing, the TCR beta CDR3 regions were amplified from RNA transcripts. The authors performed first-round RT-PCR with HTBI primers and then a second-round multiplex PCR. MiXCR, run by TCRdb on the multiplex PCR reads, gives a single entry per CDR3 protein. The profile shows more than 550,000 distinct CDR3 sequences, 35% to 50% of them singletons. Ten or more counts support this clonotype. Sequencing used peripheral blood. The sequence was obtained from an adult man with Graves' ophthalmopathy.

The CDR3, as DNA: TGTGCCAGCAGCTTAGCGGACCGGGATCCGTACGAGCAGTACTTC. Translation: CASSLADRDPYEQYF. The chain employs TRBV7-9 and TRBJ2-7, with a tentative D call TRBD2 (5 bases). Trimming took 0 bases from V and 4 from J, leaving 13 bases between them. Germline loops: CDR1 SEHNR, CDR2 FQNEAQ (reference sequence). The CDR3 length is 15 residues. Variable domain in full (rest from reference TRBV7-9 and TRBJ2-7): DTGVSQNPRHKITKRGQNVTFRCDPISEHNRLYWYRQTLGQGPEFLTYFQNEAQLEKSRLLSDRFSAERPKGSFSTLEIQRTEQGDSAMYLCASSLADRDPYEQYFGPGTRLTVT.